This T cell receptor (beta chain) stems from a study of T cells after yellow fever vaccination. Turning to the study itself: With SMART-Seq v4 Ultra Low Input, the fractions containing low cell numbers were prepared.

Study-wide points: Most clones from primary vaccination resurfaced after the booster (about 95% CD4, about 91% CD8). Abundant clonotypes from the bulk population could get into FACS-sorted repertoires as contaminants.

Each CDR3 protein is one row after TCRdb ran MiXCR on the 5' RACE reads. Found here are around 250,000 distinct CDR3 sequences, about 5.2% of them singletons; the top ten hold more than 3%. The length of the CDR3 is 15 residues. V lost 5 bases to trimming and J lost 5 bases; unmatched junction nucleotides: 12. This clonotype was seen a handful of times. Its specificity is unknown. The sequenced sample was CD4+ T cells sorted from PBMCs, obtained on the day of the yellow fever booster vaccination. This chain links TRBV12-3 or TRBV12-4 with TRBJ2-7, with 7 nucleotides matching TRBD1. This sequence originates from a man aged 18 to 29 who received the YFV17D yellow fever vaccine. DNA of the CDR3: TGTGCCAGCAGTGGGATAGGGGGCGCTTTCGACGAGCAGTACTTC. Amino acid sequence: CASSGIGGAFDEQYF.